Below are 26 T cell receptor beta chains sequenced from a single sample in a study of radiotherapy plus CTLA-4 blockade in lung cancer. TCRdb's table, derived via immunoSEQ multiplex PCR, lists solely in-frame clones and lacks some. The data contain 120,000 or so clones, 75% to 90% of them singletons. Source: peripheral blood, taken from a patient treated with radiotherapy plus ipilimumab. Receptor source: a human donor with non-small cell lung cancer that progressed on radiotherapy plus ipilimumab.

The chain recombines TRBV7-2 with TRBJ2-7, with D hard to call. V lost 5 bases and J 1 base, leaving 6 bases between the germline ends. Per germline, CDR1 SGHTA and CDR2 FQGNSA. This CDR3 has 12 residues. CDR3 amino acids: CASSPQSYEQYF. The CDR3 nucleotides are TGTGCCAGCAGCCCACAATCCTACGAGCAGTACTTC.

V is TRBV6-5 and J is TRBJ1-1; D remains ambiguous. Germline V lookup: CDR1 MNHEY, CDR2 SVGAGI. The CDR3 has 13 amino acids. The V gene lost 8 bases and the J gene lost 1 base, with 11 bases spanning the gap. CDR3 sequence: CASANSRNTEAFF. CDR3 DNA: TGTGCCAGCGCAAATTCAAGGAACACTGAAGCTTTCTTT.

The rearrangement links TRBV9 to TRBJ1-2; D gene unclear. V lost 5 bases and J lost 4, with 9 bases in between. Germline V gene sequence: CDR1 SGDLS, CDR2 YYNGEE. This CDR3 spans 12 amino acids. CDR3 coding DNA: TGTGCCAGCAGTCTGTTGTCCTATGGCTACACCTTC. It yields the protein CASSLLSYGYTF.

CDR3 loop: CASSNSPAGSTREQFF. The CDR3, as DNA: TGTGCCAGCAGTAATTCGCCAGCGGGAAGTACAAGGGAGCAGTTCTTC. The gene calls are TRBV5-6 and TRBJ2-1; 7 bases map to TRBD2. This CDR3 region has 16 residues. CDR1 and CDR2 (germline): SGHDT, YYEEEE. The J segment lost 10 bases and the V segment lost 5 bases, leaving 18 bases of the junction unmatched.

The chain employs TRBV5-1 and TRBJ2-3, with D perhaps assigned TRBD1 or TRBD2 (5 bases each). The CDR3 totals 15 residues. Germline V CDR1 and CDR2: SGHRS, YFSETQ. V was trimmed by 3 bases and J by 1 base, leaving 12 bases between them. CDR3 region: CASSSRDPGTDTQYF. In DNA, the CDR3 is TGCGCCAGCAGCTCCAGGGACCCAGGCACAGATACGCAGTATTTT.

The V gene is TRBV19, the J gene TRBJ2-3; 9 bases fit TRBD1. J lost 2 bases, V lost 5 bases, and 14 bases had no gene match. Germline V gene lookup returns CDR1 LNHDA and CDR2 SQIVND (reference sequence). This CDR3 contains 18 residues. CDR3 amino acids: CASSSPSGGQGYTDTQYF. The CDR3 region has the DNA TGTGCCAGTAGTTCCCCGTCGGGGGGACAGGGCTACACAGATACGCAGTATTTT.

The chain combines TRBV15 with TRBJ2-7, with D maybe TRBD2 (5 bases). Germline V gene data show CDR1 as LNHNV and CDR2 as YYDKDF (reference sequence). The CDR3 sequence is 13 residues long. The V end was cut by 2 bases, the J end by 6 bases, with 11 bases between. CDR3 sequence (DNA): TGTGCCACCAGCAGAACGGAGGTATCCGAGCAGTACTTC. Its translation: CATSRTEVSEQYF.

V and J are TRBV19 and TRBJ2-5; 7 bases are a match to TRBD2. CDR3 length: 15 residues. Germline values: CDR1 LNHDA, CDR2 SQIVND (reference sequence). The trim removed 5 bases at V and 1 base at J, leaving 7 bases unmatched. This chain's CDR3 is CASSLRWGGQETQYF. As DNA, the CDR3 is TGTGCCAGTAGTCTCAGGTGGGGGGGCCAAGAGACCCAGTACTTC.

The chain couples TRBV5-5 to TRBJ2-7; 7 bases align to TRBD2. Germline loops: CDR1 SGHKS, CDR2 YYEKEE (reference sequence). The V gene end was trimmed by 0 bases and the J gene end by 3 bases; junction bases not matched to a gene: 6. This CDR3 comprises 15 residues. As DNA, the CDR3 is TGTGCCAGCAGCTTGGCCGGTTCTAGCGGCTACGAGCAGTACTTC. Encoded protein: CASSLAGSSGYEQYF.

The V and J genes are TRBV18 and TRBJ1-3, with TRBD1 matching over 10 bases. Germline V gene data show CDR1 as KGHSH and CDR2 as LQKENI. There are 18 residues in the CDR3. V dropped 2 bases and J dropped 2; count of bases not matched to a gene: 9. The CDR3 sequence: CASSPILSGTGAGNTIYF. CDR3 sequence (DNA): TGTGCCAGCTCACCAATTTTGTCCGGGACAGGGGCTGGAAACACCATATATTTT. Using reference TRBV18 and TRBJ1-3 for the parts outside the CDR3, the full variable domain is NAGVMQNPRHLVRRRGQEARLRCSPMKGHSHVYWYRQLPEEGLKFMVYLQKENIIDESGMPKERFSAEFPKEGPSILRIQQVVRGDSAAYFCASSPILSGTGAGNTIYFGEGSWLTVV.

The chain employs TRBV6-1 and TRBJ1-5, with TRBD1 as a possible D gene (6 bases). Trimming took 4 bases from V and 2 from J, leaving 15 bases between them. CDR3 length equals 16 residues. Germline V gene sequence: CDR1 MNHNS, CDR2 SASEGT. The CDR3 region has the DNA TGTGCCAGCAGTGCAAGCGGGGGGCGCGGCAATCAGCCCCAGCATTTT. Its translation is CASSASGGRGNQPQHF.

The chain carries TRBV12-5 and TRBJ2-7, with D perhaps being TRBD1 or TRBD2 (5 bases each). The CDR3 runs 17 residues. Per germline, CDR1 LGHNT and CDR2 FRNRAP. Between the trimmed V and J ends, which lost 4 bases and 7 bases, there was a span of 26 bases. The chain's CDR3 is CASGWTLSEGVRVEQYF. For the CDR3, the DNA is TGTGCTAGTGGTTGGACACTCTCAGAGGGAGTGAGAGTGGAGCAGTACTTC. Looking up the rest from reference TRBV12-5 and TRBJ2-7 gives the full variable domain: DARVTQTPRHKVTEMGQEVTMRCQPILGHNTVFWYRQTMMQGLELLAYFRNRAPLDDSGMPKDRFSAEMPDATLATLKIQPSEPRDSAVYFCASGWTLSEGVRVEQYFGPGTRLTVT.

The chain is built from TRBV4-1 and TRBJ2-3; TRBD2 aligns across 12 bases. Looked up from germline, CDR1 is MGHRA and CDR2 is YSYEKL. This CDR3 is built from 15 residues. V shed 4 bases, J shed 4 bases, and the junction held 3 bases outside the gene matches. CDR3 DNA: TGCGCCAGCAGCCGACTAGCGGGAGACCCAGATACGCAGTATTTT. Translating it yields CASSRLAGDPDTQYF.

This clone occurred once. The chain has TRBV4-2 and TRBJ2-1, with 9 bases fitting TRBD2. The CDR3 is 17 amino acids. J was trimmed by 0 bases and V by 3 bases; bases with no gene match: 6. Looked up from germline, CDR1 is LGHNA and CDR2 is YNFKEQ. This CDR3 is CASSQRLAASSYNEQFF. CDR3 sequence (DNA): TGTGCCAGCAGCCAGAGACTAGCGGCAAGCTCCTACAATGAGCAGTTCTTC.

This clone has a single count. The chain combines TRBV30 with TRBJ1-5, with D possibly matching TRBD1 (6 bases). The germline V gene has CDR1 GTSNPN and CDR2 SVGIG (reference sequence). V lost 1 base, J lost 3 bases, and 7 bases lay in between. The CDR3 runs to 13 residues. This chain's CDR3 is CAWSAGVNQPQHF. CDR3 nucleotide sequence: TGTGCCTGGAGTGCAGGGGTCAATCAGCCCCAGCATTTT.

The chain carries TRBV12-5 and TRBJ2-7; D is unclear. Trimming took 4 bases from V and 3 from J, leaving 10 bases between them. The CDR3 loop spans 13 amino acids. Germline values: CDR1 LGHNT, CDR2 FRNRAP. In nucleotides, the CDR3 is TGTGCTAGTGGTTCTCAGGAAGTCTACGAGCAGTACTTC. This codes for CASGSQEVYEQYF. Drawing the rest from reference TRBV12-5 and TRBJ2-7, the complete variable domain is DARVTQTPRHKVTEMGQEVTMRCQPILGHNTVFWYRQTMMQGLELLAYFRNRAPLDDSGMPKDRFSAEMPDATLATLKIQPSEPRDSAVYFCASGSQEVYEQYFGPGTRLTVT.

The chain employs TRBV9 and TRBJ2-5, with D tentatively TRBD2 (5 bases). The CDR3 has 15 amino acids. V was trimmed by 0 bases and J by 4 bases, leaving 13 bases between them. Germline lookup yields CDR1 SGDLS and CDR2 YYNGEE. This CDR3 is CASSVDTGLGETQYF. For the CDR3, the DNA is TGTGCCAGCAGCGTAGATACGGGATTAGGAGAGACCCAGTACTTC. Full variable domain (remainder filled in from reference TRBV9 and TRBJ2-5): DSGVTQTPKHLITATGQRVTLRCSPRSGDLSVYWYQQSLDQGLQFLIQYYNGEERAKGNILERFSAQQFPDLHSELNLSSLELGDSALYFCASSVDTGLGETQYFGPGTRLLVL.

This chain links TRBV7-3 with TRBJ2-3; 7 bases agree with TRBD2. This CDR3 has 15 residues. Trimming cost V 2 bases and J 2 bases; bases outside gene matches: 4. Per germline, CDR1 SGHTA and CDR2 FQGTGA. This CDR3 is CASSLGLAVTDTQYF. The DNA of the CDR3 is TGTGCCAGCAGCTTAGGGCTAGCGGTCACAGATACGCAGTATTTT.

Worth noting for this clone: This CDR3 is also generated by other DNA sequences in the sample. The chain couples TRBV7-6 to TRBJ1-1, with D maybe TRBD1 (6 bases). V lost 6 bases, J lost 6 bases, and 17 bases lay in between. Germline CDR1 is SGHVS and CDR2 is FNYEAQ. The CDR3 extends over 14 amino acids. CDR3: CASSSGRGLAEAFF. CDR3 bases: TGTGCCAGCAGTTCCGGCAGGGGACTTGCTGAAGCTTTCTTT.

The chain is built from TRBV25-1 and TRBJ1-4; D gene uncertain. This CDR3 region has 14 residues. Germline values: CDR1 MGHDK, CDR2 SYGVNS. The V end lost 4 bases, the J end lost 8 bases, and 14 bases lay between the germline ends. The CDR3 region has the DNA TGTGCCAGCAGTGCTCATGGGGAATACGAAAAACTGTTTTTT. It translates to CASSAHGEYEKLFF.

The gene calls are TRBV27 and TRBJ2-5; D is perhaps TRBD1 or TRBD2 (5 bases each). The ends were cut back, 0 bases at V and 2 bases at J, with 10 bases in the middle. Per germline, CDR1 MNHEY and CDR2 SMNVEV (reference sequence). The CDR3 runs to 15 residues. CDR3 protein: CASSLSRGRQETQYF. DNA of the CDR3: TGTGCCAGCAGTTTATCACGGGGACGGCAAGAGACCCAGTACTTC.

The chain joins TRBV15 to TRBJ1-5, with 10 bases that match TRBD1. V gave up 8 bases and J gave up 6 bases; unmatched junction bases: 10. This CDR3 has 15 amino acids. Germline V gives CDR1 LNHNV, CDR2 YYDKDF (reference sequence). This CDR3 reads CATRTGGIGLQPQHF. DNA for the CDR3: TGTGCCACCCGGACAGGGGGTATCGGCCTTCAGCCCCAGCATTTT.

The CDR3 nucleotides read TGTGCCAGTAGGGGACTAGCGTCCGCTGGGCAGTACTTC. Amino acids: CASRGLASAGQYF. V usage is TRBV19 and J usage is TRBJ2-7; 10 bases agree with TRBD2. CDR1 is LNHDA, CDR2 SQIVND, per germline (reference sequence). The CDR3 is made up of 13 amino acids. The junction had 8 bases not matched to a gene; V was cut back by 6 bases and J by 9 bases.

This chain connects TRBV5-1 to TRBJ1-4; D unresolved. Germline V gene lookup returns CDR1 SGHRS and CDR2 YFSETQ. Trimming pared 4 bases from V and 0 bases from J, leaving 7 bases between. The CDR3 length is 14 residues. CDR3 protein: CASSLGTTNEKLFF. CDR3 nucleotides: TGCGCCAGCAGCCTCGGTACAACTAATGAAAAACTGTTTTTT.

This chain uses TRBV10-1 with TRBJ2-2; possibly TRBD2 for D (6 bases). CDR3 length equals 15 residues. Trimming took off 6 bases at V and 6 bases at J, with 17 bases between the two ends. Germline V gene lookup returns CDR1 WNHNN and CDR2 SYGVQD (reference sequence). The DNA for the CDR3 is TGCGCCAGCAGCCACGGGGGAATTGGACCCGGGGAGCTGTTTTTT. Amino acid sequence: CASSHGGIGPGELFF.

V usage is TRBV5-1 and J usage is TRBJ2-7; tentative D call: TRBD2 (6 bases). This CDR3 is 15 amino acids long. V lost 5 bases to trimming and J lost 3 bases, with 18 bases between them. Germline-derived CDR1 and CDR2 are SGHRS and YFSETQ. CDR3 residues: CASRGNLGTLYEQYF. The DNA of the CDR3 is TGCGCCAGCAGGGGTAATCTGGGGACTCTCTACGAGCAGTACTTC.